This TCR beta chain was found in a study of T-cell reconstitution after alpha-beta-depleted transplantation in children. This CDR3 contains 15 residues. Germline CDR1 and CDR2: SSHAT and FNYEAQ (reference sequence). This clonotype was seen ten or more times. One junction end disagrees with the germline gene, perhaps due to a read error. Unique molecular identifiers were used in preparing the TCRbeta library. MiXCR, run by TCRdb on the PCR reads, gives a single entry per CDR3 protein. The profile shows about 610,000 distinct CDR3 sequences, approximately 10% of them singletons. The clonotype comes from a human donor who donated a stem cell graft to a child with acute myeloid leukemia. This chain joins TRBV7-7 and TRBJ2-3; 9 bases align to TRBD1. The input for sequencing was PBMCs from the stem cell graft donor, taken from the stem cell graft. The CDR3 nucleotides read TGTGCTAGCAGCTTAGGGGACAGGGTCACAGATACGCAGTATTTT. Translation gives CASSLGDRVTDTQYF.